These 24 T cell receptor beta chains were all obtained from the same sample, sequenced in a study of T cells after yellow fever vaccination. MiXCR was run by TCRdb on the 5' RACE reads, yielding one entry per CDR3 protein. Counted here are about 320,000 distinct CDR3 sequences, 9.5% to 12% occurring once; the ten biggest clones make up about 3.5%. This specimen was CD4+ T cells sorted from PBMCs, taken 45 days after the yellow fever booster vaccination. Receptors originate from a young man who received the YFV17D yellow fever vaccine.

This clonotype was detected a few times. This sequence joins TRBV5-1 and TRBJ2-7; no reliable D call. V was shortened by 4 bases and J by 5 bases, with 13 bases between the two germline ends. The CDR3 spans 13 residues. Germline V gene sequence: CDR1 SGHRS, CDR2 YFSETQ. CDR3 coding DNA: TGCGCCAGCAGCCGGAAACCCGCCGACGAGCAGTACTTC. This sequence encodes CASSRKPADEQYF.

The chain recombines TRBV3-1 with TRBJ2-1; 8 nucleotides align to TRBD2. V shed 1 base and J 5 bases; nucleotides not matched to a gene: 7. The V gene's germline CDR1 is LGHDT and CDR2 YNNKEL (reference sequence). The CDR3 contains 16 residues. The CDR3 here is CASSQVRAGVNNEQFF. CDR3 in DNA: TGTGCCAGCAGCCAAGTACGAGCGGGGGTAAACAATGAGCAGTTCTTC.

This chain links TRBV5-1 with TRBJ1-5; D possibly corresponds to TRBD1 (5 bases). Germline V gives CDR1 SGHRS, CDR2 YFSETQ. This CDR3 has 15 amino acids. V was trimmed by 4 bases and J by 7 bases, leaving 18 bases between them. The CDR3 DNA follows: TGCGCCAGCAGCGTCGGGAACACGGGGGAGCAGCCCCAGCATTTT. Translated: CASSVGNTGEQPQHF.

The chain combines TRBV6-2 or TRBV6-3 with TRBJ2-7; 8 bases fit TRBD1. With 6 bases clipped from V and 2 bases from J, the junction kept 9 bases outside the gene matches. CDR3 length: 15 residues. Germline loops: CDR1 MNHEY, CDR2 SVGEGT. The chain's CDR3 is CASSHGQGITYEQYF. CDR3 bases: TGTGCCAGCAGCCACGGACAGGGAATAACCTACGAGCAGTACTTC.

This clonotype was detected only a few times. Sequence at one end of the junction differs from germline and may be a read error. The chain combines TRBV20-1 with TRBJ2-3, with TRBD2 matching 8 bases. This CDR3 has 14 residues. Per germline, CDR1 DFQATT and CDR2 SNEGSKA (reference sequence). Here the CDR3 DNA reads TGCAGCGCTAAACGGGGGGGCCATCTAGATACGCAGTATTTT. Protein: CSAKRGGHLDTQYF.

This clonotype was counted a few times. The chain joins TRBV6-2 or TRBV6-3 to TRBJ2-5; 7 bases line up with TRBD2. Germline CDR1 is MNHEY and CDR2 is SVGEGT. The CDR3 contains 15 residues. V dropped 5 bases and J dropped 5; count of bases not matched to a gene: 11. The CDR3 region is CASSSYLAGVETQYF. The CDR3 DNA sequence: TGTGCCAGCAGTAGCTACTTGGCGGGAGTCGAGACCCAGTACTTC.

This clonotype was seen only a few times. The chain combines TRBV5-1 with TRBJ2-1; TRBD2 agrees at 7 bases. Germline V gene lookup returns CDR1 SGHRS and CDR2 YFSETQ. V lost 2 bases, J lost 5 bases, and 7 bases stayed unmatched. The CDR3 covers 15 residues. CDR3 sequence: CASSFMAGDHNEQFF. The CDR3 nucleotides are TGCGCCAGCAGCTTTATGGCGGGAGACCACAATGAGCAGTTCTTC.

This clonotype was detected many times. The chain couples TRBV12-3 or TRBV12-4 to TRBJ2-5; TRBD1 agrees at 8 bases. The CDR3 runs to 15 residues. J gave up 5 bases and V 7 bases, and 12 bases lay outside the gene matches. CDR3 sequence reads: CASTPPGTGGETQYF. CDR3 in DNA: TGTGCCAGCACTCCCCCCGGGACAGGTGGGGAGACCCAGTACTTC.

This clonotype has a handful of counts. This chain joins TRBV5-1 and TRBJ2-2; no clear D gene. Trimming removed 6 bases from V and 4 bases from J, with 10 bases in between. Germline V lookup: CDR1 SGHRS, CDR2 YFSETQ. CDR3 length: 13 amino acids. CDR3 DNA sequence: TGCGCCAGCACCTCTACTGGCACCGGGGAGCTGTTTTTT. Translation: CASTSTGTGELFF.

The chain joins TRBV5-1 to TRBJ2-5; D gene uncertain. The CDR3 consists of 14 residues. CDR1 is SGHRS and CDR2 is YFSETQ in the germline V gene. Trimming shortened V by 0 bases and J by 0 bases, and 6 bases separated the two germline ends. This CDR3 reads CASSLGRNQETQYF. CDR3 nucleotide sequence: TGCGCCAGCAGCTTGGGGCGAAACCAAGAGACCCAGTACTTC. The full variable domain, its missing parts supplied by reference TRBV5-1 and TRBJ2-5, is KAGVTQTPRYLIKTRGQQVTLSCSPISGHRSVSWYQQTPGQGLQFLFEYFSETQRNKGNFPGRFSGRQFSNSRSEMNVSTLELGDSALYLCASSLGRNQETQYFGPGTRLLVL.

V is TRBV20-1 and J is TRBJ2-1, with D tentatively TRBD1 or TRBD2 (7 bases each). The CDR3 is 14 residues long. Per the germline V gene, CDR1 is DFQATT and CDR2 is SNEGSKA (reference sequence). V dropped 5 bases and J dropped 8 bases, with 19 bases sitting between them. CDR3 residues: CSASSGGGGHEQFF. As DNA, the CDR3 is TGCAGTGCTTCTTCAGGGGGAGGGGGCCATGAGCAGTTCTTC.

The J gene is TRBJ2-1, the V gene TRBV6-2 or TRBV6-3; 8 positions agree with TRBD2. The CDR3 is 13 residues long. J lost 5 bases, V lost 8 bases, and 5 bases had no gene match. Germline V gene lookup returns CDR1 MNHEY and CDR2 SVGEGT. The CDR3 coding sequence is TGTGCCAGCCAGTACGGGGGGGACAATGAGCAGTTCTTC. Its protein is CASQYGGDNEQFF.

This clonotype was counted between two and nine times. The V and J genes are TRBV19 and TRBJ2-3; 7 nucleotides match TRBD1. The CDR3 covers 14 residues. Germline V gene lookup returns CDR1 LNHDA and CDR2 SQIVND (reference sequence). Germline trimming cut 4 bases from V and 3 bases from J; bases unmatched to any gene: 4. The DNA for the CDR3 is TGTGCCAGTAGTACCCTACAGGGGACAGATACGCAGTATTTT. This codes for CASSTLQGTDTQYF. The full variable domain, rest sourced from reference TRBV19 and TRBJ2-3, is DGGITQSPKYLFRKEGQNVTLSCEQNLNHDAMYWYRQDPGQGLRLIYYSQIVNDFQKGDIAEGYSVSREKKESFPLTVTSAQKNPTAFYLCASSTLQGTDTQYFGPGTRLTVL.

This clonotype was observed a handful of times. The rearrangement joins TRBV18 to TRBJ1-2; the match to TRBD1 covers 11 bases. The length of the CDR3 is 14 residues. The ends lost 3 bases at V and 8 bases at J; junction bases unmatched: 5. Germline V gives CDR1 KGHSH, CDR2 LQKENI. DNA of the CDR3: TGTGCCAGCTCACCCCCGGGACAGGGGGGCGGCTACACCTTC. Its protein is CASSPPGQGGGYTF.

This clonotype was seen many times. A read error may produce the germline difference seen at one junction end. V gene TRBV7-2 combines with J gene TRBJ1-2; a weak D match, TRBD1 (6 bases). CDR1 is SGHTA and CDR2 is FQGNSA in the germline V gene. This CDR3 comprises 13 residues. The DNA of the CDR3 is TGTGCCAGCAGTTTAGACAGGACGGGTGGCTACACCTTC. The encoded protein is CASSLDRTGGYTF.

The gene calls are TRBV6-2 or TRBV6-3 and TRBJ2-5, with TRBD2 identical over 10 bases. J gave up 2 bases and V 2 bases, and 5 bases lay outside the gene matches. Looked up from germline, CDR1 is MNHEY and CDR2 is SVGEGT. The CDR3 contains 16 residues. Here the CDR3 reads CASSYRTSGVQETQYF. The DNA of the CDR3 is TGTGCCAGCAGTTACAGAACTAGCGGGGTTCAAGAGACCCAGTACTTC.

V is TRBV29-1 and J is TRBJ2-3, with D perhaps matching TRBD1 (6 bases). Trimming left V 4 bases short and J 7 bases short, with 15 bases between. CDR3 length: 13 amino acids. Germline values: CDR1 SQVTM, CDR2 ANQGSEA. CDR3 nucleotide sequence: TGCAGCGTTGGGATAGGGGGTCGCAATACGCAGTATTTT. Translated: CSVGIGGRNTQYF.

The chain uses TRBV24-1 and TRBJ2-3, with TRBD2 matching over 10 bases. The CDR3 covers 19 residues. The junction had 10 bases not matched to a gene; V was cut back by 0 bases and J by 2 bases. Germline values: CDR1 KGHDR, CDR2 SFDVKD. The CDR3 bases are TGTGCCACCAGTGATTTGCGCGTAGCGGGGGGCTTTCTCACAGATACGCAGTATTTT. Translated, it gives CATSDLRVAGGFLTDTQYF.

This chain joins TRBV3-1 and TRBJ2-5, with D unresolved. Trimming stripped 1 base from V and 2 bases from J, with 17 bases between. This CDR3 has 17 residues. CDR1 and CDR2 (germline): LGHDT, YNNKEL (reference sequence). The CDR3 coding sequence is TGTGCCAGCAGCCAAGTGCGAAAAGCGCATACTCAAGAGACCCAGTACTTC. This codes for CASSQVRKAHTQETQYF.

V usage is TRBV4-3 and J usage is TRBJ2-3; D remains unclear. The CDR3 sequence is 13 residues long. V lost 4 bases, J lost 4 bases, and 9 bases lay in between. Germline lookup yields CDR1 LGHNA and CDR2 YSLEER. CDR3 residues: CASSLTYSDTQYF. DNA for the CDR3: TGCGCCAGCAGCCTAACATACTCAGATACGCAGTATTTT.

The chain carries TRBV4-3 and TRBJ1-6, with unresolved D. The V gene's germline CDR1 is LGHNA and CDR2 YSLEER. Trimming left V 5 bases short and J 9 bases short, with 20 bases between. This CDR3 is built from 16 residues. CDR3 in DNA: TGCGCCAGCAGCTCAGGAGCGCGGCAGGACCGTTCACCCCTCCACTTT. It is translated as CASSSGARQDRSPLHF.

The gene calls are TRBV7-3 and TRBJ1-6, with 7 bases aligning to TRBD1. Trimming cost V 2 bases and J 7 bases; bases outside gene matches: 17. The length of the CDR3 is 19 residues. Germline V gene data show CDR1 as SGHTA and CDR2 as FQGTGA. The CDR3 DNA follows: TGTGCCAGCAGCTTATTACCCCCCTCCAACAGGGGAGCCAATTCACCCCTCCACTTT. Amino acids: CASSLLPPSNRGANSPLHF.

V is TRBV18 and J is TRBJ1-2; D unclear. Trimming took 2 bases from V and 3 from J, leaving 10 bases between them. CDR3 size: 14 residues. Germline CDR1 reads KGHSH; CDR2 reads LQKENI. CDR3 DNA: TGTGCCAGCTCACCAGCCGCGACGGACTATGGCTACACCTTC. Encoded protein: CASSPAATDYGYTF. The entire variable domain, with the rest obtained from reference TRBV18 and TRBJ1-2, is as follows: NAGVMQNPRHLVRRRGQEARLRCSPMKGHSHVYWYRQLPEEGLKFMVYLQKENIIDESGMPKERFSAEFPKEGPSILRIQQVVRGDSAAYFCASSPAATDYGYTFGSGTRLTVV.

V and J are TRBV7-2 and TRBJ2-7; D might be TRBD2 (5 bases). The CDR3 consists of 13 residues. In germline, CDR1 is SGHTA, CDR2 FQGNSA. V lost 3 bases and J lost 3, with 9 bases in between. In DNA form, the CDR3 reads TGTGCCAGCAGCTTGGATGCGGGCTACGAGCAGTACGTC. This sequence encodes CASSLDAGYEQYV.